The following is a T cell receptor (beta chain) sequence with its context. The entry originates in a study of CD4+ T cells in melanoma. Sequencing was performed with immunoSEQ multiplex PCR; in TCRdb, only in-frame clones are kept and a portion is missing. This sample has about 140,000 clones, with about nine tenths found just once. This clonotype was obtained from a human donor with melanoma.

The CDR3 DNA sequence: TGCAGCTCCGAGGGACTACTCAATGAGCAGTTCTTC. Amino acid sequence: CSSEGLLNEQFF. The chain employs TRBV29-1 and TRBJ2-1; 7 bases match TRBD2. Germline V gives CDR1 SQVTM, CDR2 ANQGSEA. The CDR3 is 12 residues long. V lost 8 bases, J lost 6 bases, and 7 bases stayed unmatched.